This T cell receptor beta chain was sequenced for a study of beta chain features in type 1 diabetes. There are 16 residues in the CDR3. The V gene's germline CDR1 is SGHTA and CDR2 FQGNSA. J was trimmed by 5 bases and V by 5 bases; bases with no gene match: 11. Every isolated RNA sample was fully reverse transcribed, so sequencing captured expressed TCRB transcripts. Generated by immunoSEQ multiplex PCR, the TCRdb table keeps only in-frame clones and is missing some. The sample includes 200,000 to 250,000 clones, about 71% seen only once; the top ten take 0.053%. The receptor comes from a man aged 25 to 40 in good health. The chain joins TRBV7-2 to TRBJ2-5; 10 bases align to TRBD2. Material for sequencing was naive CD4+ T cells from blood. CDR3 region: CASSPLGLAFRETQYF. The DNA for the CDR3 is TGTGCCAGCAGCCCCCTGGGACTAGCGTTCCGGGAGACCCAGTACTTC.